Below are 5 T cell receptor beta chains sequenced from a single sample in a study of blood T cells in healthy people across ages. Sample-barcoded 5' priming and a J-beta primer mix drove a second PCR of roughly 7 to 11 cycles. TCRdb passed the 5' RACE reads through MiXCR, listing each CDR3 protein once. The sample consists of 1.5 million to 2 million distinct CDR3 sequences, roughly two fifths of them appearing once. The sequenced sample consisted of blood. The origin of the receptors is a human donor in good health.

This chain connects TRBV7-2 to TRBJ1-5, with 9 bases identical to TRBD1. CDR3 size: 16 residues. CDR1 is SGHTA, CDR2 FQGNSA, per germline. V lost 2 bases, J lost 5 bases, and 7 bases stayed unmatched. The DNA for the CDR3 is TGTGCCAGCAGCTTAAGGGACAGGGTTTATGATCAGCCCCAGCATTTT. Its translation: CASSLRDRVYDQPQHF.

The sample holds a few counts of this clonotype. V gene TRBV5-6 combines with J gene TRBJ2-4; D possibly corresponds to TRBD1 (5 bases). Between the trimmed V and J ends, which lost 4 bases and 9 bases, there was a span of 17 bases. CDR3 length equals 14 residues. CDR1 and CDR2 (germline): SGHDT, YYEEEE. The DNA for the CDR3 is TGTGCCAGCAGCCTCTATGAAGGGGTGGGCATTCAGTACTTC. Residues: CASSLYEGVGIQYF.

The gene calls are TRBV29-1 and TRBJ2-1; no firm D call. The germline gives CDR1 SQVTM, CDR2 ANQGSEA. The CDR3 runs to 14 residues. Trimming took off 3 bases at V and 5 bases at J, with 14 bases between the two ends. Written as DNA, the CDR3 is TGCAGCGTTGATCAGGATTTAGGGCACAATGAGCAGTTCTTC. Its protein product is CSVDQDLGHNEQFF.

V and J are TRBV7-9 and TRBJ1-1; D perhaps matches TRBD1 (5 bases). The V gene's germline CDR1 is SEHNR and CDR2 FQNEAQ (reference sequence). There are 12 residues in the CDR3. The V end was cut by 4 bases, the J end by 6 bases, with 9 bases between. Here the CDR3 reads CASSYRYAEAFF. The CDR3 nucleotides are TGTGCCAGCAGCTACAGGTACGCTGAAGCTTTCTTT.

The rearrangement joins TRBV6-1 to TRBJ2-7; a possible D gene is TRBD1 (6 bases). Trimming pared 8 bases from V and 9 bases from J, leaving 23 bases between. The CDR3 loop spans 14 amino acids. Germline V gene sequence: CDR1 MNHNS, CDR2 SASEGT. CDR3 loop: CASLSGDSFVWQYF. CDR3 DNA sequence: TGTGCCAGCCTCTCAGGGGATAGTTTCGTATGGCAGTACTTC.